Sequencing of this T cell receptor beta chain was carried out in a study of blood T cell repertoires in COVID-19. Whole-study context: From the United States, Italy and Spain came samples of acute and convalescent COVID-19.

Patients of the Seattle cohort, enrolled during active infection, were followed longitudinally. Germline CDR1 reads SEHNR; CDR2 reads FQNEAQ (reference sequence). This CDR3 contains 16 residues. V was clipped by 5 bases and J by 6 bases, with 20 bases between them. Assay: immunoSEQ multiplex PCR; the TCRdb copy retains only in-frame clones and omits some. The profile shows 140,000 or so clones, roughly 84% of them singletons. Sequencing was performed on peripheral blood. The chain joins TRBV7-9 to TRBJ2-1; D is possibly TRBD1 (6 bases). This receptor was taken from a man aged 25 to 40 with COVID-19, enrolled during active disease. The CDR3 loop reads CASSLKETGIGNEQFF. CDR3 in DNA: TGTGCCAGCAGCCTAAAAGAAACAGGGATCGGCAATGAGCAGTTCTTC.